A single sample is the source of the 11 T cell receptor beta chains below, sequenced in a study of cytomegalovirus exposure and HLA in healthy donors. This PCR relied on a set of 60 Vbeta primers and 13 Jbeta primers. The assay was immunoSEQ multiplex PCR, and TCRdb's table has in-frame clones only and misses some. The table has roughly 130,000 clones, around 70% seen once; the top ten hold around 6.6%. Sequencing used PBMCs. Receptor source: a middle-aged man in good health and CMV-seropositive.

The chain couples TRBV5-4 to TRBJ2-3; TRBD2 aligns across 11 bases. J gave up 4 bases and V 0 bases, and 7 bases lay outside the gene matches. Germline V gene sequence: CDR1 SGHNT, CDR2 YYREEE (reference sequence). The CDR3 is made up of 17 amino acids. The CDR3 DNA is TGTGCCAGCAGCTTGGAAGGTAGCGGGAGGGTATCAGATACGCAGTATTTT. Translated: CASSLEGSGRVSDTQYF.

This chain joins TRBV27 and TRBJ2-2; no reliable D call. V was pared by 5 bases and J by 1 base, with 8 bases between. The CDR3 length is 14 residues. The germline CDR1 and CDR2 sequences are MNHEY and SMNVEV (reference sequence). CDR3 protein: CASSGGLNTGELFF. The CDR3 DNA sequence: TGTGCCAGCAGTGGCGGATTGAACACCGGGGAGCTGTTTTTT.

This CDR3 is CASSSFLRPGLAGVEQFF. The CDR3, as DNA: TGTGCCAGTAGTAGTTTTCTTAGACCGGGACTAGCGGGGGTTGAGCAGTTCTTC. This sequence joins TRBV19 and TRBJ2-1; 14 positions match TRBD2. V lost 4 bases and J lost 9; bases outside the gene matches: 14. Per germline, CDR1 LNHDA and CDR2 SQIVND (reference sequence). This CDR3 has 18 residues.

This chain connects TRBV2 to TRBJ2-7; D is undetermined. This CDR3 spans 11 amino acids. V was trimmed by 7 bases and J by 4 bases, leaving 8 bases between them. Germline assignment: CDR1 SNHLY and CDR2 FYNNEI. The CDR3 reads CASISGYEQYF. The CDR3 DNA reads TGTGCCAGCATATCAGGATACGAGCAGTACTTC.

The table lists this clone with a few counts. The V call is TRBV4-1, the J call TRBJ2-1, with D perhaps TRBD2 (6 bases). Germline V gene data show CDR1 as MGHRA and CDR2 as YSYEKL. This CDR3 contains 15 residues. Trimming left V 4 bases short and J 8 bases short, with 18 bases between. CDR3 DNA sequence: TGCGCCAGCAGCCTAGAGAATAGCGGCTTTGATGAGCAGTTCTTC. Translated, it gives CASSLENSGFDEQFF.

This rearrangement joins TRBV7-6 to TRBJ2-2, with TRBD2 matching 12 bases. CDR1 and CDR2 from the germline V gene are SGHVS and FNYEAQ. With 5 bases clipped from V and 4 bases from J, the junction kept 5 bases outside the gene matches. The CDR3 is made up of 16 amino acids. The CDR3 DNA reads TGTGCCAGCAGCCCCCAGGGACTAGCGGGCACCGGGGAGCTGTTTTTT. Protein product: CASSPQGLAGTGELFF.

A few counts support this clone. This chain's CDR3 is CASSLQGHVGTEAFF. The CDR3 DNA sequence: TGTGCCAGCAGTTTACAGGGACACGTGGGCACTGAAGCTTTCTTT. V usage is TRBV27 and J usage is TRBJ1-1; tentatively, D is TRBD1 (6 bases). The germline V gene has CDR1 MNHEY and CDR2 SMNVEV (reference sequence). The length of the CDR3 is 15 residues. V lost 2 bases, J lost 4 bases, and 14 bases lay in between.

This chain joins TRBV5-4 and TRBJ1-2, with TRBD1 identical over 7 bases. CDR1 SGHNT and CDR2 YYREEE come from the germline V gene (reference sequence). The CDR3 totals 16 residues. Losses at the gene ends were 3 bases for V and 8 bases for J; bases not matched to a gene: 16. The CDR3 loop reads CASSSGGGQFSIGYTF. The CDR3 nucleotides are TGTGCCAGCAGCTCCGGTGGGGGACAGTTTTCTATCGGCTACACCTTC.

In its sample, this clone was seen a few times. CDR3 residues: CASSPRGDLALHF. DNA of the CDR3: TGTGCCAGCAGCCCCCGGGGGGATCTGGCCCTCCACTTT. The rearrangement uses TRBV21-1 and TRBJ1-6. TRBV21-1 is a pseudogene segment. This CDR3 is 13 amino acids long.

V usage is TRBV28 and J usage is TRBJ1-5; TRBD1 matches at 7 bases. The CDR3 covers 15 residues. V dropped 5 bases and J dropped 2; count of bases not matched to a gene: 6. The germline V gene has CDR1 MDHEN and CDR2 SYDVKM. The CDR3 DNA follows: TGTGCCAGCAGTCGAAGCAGGGGGGGCAATCAGCCCCAGCATTTT. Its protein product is CASSRSRGGNQPQHF.

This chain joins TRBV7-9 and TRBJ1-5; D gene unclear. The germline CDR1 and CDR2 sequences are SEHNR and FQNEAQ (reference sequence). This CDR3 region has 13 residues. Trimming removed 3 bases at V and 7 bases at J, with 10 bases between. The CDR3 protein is CASSLEWWQPQHF. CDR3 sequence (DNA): TGTGCCAGCAGCTTGGAGTGGTGGCAGCCCCAGCATTTT.